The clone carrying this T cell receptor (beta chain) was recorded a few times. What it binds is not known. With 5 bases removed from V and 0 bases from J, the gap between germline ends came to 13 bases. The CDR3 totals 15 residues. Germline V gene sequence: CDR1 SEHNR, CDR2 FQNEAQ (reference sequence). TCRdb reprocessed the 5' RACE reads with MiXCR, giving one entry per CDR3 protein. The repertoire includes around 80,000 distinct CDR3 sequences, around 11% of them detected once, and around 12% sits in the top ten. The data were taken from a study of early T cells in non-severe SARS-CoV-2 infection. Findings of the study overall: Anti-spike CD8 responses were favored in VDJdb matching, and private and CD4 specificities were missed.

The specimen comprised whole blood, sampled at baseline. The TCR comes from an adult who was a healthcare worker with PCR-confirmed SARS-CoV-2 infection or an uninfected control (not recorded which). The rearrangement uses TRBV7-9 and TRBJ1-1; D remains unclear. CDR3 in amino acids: CASSPLTGMNTEAFF. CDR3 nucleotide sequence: TGTGCCAGCAGCCCCTTGACGGGAATGAACACTGAAGCTTTCTTT.